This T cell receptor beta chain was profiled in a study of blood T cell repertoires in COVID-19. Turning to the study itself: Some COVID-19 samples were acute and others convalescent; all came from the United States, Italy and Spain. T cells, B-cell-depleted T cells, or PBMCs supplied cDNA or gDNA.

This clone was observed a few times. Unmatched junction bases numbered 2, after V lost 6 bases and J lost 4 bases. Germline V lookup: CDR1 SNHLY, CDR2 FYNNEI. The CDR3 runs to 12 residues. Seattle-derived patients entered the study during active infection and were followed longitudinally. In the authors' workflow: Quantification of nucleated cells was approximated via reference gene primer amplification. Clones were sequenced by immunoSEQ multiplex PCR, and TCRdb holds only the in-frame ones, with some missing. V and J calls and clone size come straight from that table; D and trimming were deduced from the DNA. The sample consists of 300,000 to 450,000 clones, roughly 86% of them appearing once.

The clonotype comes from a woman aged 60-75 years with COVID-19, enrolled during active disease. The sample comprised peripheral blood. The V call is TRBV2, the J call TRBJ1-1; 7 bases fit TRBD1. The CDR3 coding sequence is TGTGCCAGCAGCGACAGGGTCACTGAAGCTTTCTTT. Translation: CASSDRVTEAFF. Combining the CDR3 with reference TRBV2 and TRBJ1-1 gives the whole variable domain EPEVTQTPSHQVTQMGQEVILRCVPISNHLYFYWYRQILGQKVEFLVSFYNNEISEKSEIFDDQFSVERPDGSNFTLKIRSTKLEDSAMYFCASSDRVTEAFFGQGTRLTVV.